This T cell receptor (beta chain) was profiled in a study of cytomegalovirus exposure and HLA in healthy donors. Points from the study as a whole: Testing in vitro showed a few CMV-associated chains specific for CMV antigens. The study recorded about 160 TCR beta chains that were cytomegalovirus-associated.

Sequencing used immunoSEQ multiplex PCR; TCRdb keeps in-frame clones, though not all of them. The sample lists 150,000 to 200,000 clones; about 81% were seen once. Of note for this clone: Its matching antigen is unknown.

The roughly 120-subject validation cohort, separate from the approximately 670-subject first cohort, included the donors. The receptor was derived from a woman aged 25 to 39 in good health and CMV-seronegative. Sequencing was carried out using PBMCs.

This CDR3 is CAWSARSGANEQYF. Written as DNA, the CDR3 is TGTGCCTGGAGTGCGCGTTCAGGGGCCAACGAGCAGTACTTC. The chain carries TRBV30 and TRBJ2-7, with D perhaps TRBD1 (6 bases). The V end was cut by 1 base, the J end by 5 bases, with 15 bases between. The CDR3 runs to 14 residues. Germline CDR1 is GTSNPN and CDR2 is SVGIG (reference sequence).